Below are 14 T cell receptor beta chains sequenced from a single sample in a study of cytomegalovirus exposure and HLA in healthy donors. The PCR made use of 60 Vbeta and 13 Jbeta primers. Clones were sequenced by immunoSEQ multiplex PCR, and TCRdb holds only the in-frame ones, with some missing. The table includes 70,000 to 75,000 clones, about three quarters detected once. Material for sequencing was PBMCs. The source of these receptors is a middle-aged woman in good health and CMV-seropositive.

In this sample, this clone turned up a few times. This chain links TRBV29-1 with TRBJ2-7, with D maybe TRBD1 (6 bases). The CDR3 has 12 amino acids. Germline values: CDR1 SQVTM, CDR2 ANQGSEA. The germline V and J ends were trimmed by 4 bases and 2 bases, with 9 bases remaining between them. CDR3 in DNA: TGCAGCGTTGGCAAGGGGGCCTACGAGCAGTACTTC. Its protein is CSVGKGAYEQYF.

The J gene is TRBJ2-4, the V gene TRBV10-1; D may be TRBD1 (5 bases). The V and J ends lost 0 bases and 10 bases respectively, with 10 bases between them. The CDR3 runs to 13 residues. Germline-derived CDR1 and CDR2 are WNHNN and SYGVQD (reference sequence). CDR3 sequence (DNA): TGCGCCAGCAGTGAGTCACCAGCAGGGATTCAGTACTTC. It is translated as CASSESPAGIQYF.

The chain links TRBV6-1 to TRBJ2-7, with D tentatively TRBD2 (5 bases). Trimming left V 7 bases short and J 4 bases short, with 14 bases between. Germline values: CDR1 MNHNS, CDR2 SASEGT. This CDR3 is 13 amino acids long. CDR3: CASILHRGYEQYF. CDR3 nucleotides: TGTGCCAGCATCCTACATCGGGGATACGAGCAGTACTTC.

This clone has more than one count but fewer than ten. The V gene is TRBV10-3, the J gene TRBJ1-1, with 11 bases matching TRBD1. The CDR3 loop spans 13 amino acids. Germline assignment: CDR1 ENHRY and CDR2 SYGVKD. The V gene end was trimmed by 10 bases and the J gene end by 5 bases; junction bases not matched to a gene: 6. The CDR3 DNA sequence: TGTGCCAACGCCGGGACAGGGGGGACTGAAGCTTTCTTT. Its translation is CANAGTGGTEAFF.

Within the sample, this clone is medium-sized. The rearrangement joins TRBV6-6 to TRBJ1-5; D uncertain. Per germline, CDR1 MNHNY and CDR2 SVGAGI (reference sequence). The CDR3 length is 13 residues. Trimming took off 6 bases at V and 4 bases at J, with 10 bases between the two ends. CDR3 bases: TGTGCCAGCAGCCCTGACGGGAATCAGCCCCAGCATTTT. Encoded protein: CASSPDGNQPQHF.

This clone was counted at least ten times. The chain recombines TRBV6-5 with TRBJ1-2, with TRBD1 matching 8 bases. Unmatched junction bases numbered 6, after V lost 5 bases and J lost 4 bases. Looked up from germline, CDR1 is MNHEY and CDR2 is SVGAGI. CDR3 length: 14 residues. CDR3 DNA: TGTGCCAGCAGTCCCGACAGGGGAAGCTATGGCTACACCTTC. Protein sequence: CASSPDRGSYGYTF.

The chain combines TRBV10-2 with TRBJ1-3; TRBD1 agrees at 9 bases. Germline V gene sequence: CDR1 WSHSY, CDR2 SAAADI. V shed 5 bases and J 7 bases; nucleotides not matched to a gene: 3. The CDR3 covers 13 residues. The CDR3 bases are TGCGCCAGCAGTTCGGGACAGGGCAACACCATATATTTT. This sequence encodes CASSSGQGNTIYF.

The V and J genes are TRBV27 and TRBJ2-1; 9 nucleotides line up with TRBD1. The CDR3 runs to 16 residues. V shed 6 bases and J 3 bases; nucleotides not matched to a gene: 9. Germline assignment: CDR1 MNHEY and CDR2 SMNVEV (reference sequence). Written as DNA, the CDR3 is TGTGCCAGCAGCACTGTGGACAGGGGAGACTACAATGAGCAGTTCTTC. Translating gives CASSTVDRGDYNEQFF.

The chain is built from TRBV27 and TRBJ2-7; no clear D gene. Germline assignment: CDR1 MNHEY and CDR2 SMNVEV (reference sequence). V lost 3 bases and J 0 bases, leaving 9 bases between the germline ends. The CDR3 extends over 14 amino acids. The CDR3: CASSLRFNSYEQYF. CDR3 DNA sequence: TGTGCCAGCAGTTTGAGGTTTAACTCCTACGAGCAGTACTTC.

CDR3 amino acids: CASSPDRVYGYTF. CDR3 nucleotide sequence: TGTGCCAGCAGCCCTGACAGGGTCTATGGCTACACCTTC. The chain joins TRBV5-4 to TRBJ1-2, with 7 nucleotides matching TRBD1. The CDR3 is made up of 13 amino acids. CDR1 is SGHNT, CDR2 YYREEE, per germline (reference sequence). The V and J ends lost 4 bases and 4 bases, in that order; junction bases with no gene match: 4.

The chain couples TRBV14 to TRBJ1-3; D gene ambiguous. Germline assignment: CDR1 SGHDN and CDR2 FVKESK. V gave up 6 bases and J gave up 0 bases, with 9 bases separating them. The CDR3 runs to 14 residues. The CDR3 loop is CASRVSASGNTIYF. CDR3 DNA: TGTGCCAGCAGGGTCAGTGCCTCTGGAAACACCATATATTTT.

The V and J genes are TRBV30 and TRBJ2-1, with 7 positions matching TRBD1. The V gene end was trimmed by 3 bases and the J gene end by 6 bases; junction bases not matched to a gene: 2. The CDR3 runs to 12 residues. Germline assignment: CDR1 GTSNPN and CDR2 SVGIG (reference sequence). The CDR3 loop is CAWSGTANEQFF. The CDR3 DNA reads TGTGCCTGGAGCGGGACAGCCAATGAGCAGTTCTTC.

This chain connects TRBV5-1 to TRBJ1-2; D unresolved. The CDR3 extends over 14 amino acids. V was cut by 4 bases and J by 8 bases, with 18 bases left in between. Germline lookup yields CDR1 SGHRS and CDR2 YFSETQ. The CDR3, as DNA: TGCGCCAGCAGCGCTGACGGTGCATCGAGGGGCTACACCTTC. Its translation is CASSADGASRGYTF.

The genes are TRBV10-3 and TRBJ2-5, with 7 bases identical to TRBD2. The J call may be wrong; the DNA end is better matched by TRBJ2-7. The CDR3 spans 16 residues. Per germline, CDR1 ENHRY and CDR2 SYGVKD. The CDR3 sequence: CAISVGGTDPSYEQYF. As DNA, the CDR3 is TGTGCCATCAGTGTCGGGGGGACGGATCCTTCCTACGAGCAGTACTTC.